These 2 T cell receptor beta chains originate from one sample sequenced in a study of Tregs in tolerant kidney transplant recipients. The nonmyeloablative bone marrow transplants came from related graft donors, with transient mixed chimerism. TCRdb keeps only in-frame clones here, not all; method: immunoSEQ multiplex PCR. The data contain about 52,000 clones, roughly nine tenths of them singletons. This specimen consisted of CD8+ T cells from blood (PBMCs), obtained 24 months after the transplant. Source of these receptors: a human patient who received a combined kidney and bone marrow transplant. Some T cells may have originated in the graft donor.

The rearrangement links TRBV19 to TRBJ1-2, with TRBD1 matching over 7 bases. The CDR3 sequence is 17 residues long. The germline V gene has CDR1 LNHDA and CDR2 SQIVND (reference sequence). The J segment lost 2 bases and the V segment lost 2 bases, leaving 11 bases of the junction unmatched. CDR3: CASSISTRAGGNYGYTF. The CDR3 coding sequence is TGTGCCAGTAGTATATCGACCCGGGCAGGGGGGAACTATGGCTACACCTTC.

V usage is TRBV28 and J usage is TRBJ2-7, with D possibly being TRBD1 (6 bases). The CDR3 has 15 amino acids. V was clipped by 8 bases and J by 2 bases, with 19 bases between them. Per germline, CDR1 MDHEN and CDR2 SYDVKM. The CDR3 loop reads CASGFDAGQTYEQYF. The CDR3 DNA sequence: TGTGCCAGCGGGTTCGACGCAGGACAGACCTACGAGCAGTACTTC.